This record looks at one T cell receptor (beta chain) sequence and its context. The sample comes from a study of blood T cell repertoires in COVID-19. At the level of the study: PBMCs, B-cell-depleted T cells, or T cells were the source of the cDNA or gDNA that made up the material.

In the authors' methods: Estimates of nucleated cell counts were drawn from the amplification of reference gene primers. Method: immunoSEQ multiplex PCR; TCRdb's copy keeps in-frame clones and lacks some. V and J calls and clone size are those listed in that table; D and trimming were worked out from the DNA. The sample has about 100,000 clones; 75% to 85% are singletons. Germline V gene sequence: CDR1 LNHDA, CDR2 SQIVND (reference sequence). Trimming at V came to 3 bases and at J to 8 bases, leaving 4 bases not matched to a gene. The CDR3 contains 14 residues. The source material was peripheral blood. The clonotype comes from a human donor in a cohort sampled during active COVID-19. This chain links TRBV19 with TRBJ2-1, with TRBD2 identical over 10 bases. The CDR3 loop reads CASSISSGSHEQFF. DNA for the CDR3: TGTGCCAGTAGTATTTCTAGCGGGAGCCATGAGCAGTTCTTC.